Listed below are T cell receptor beta chains from one sample, sequenced in a study of vaccination and CD4 T cells after COVID-19. Their recognized antigens are unknown. A single record per CDR3 protein comes from TCRdb applying MiXCR to the PCR reads. The sample gives 11,000 to 15,000 distinct CDR3 sequences, 53% of which show up once; about an eighth is in the top ten. Input material: CD4+ T cells from blood, cultured in vitro. These receptors were taken from a human donor who had recovered from COVID-19. CDR3s leave out the opening cysteine and the closing phenylalanine or tryptophan. Fields, in order: V gene, J gene, clone size, CDR3 length, CDR3 protein. The listing skips clone size in some rows; elsewhere it reads once, few, many or a size class.

TRBV11-2	TRBJ2-7	.	14	ASRDSTGTGRYEQY
TRBV24-1	TRBJ1-2	.	11	ATSDSGQVGYT
TRBV2	TRBJ1-1	.	12	ASSGGNERTEAF
TRBV7-9	TRBJ2-7	.	10	ASSWGRVERY
TRBV7-9	TRBJ2-7	.	13	ASSPQPGPLGEQY
TRBV7-8	TRBJ2-6	.	13	ASSTTSAGANVLT
TRBV9	TRBJ2-1	.	12	ASSVASRYNEQF
TRBV7-9	TRBJ2-3	.	9	ASSLRDTQY
TRBV27	TRBJ2-1	.	12	ASRSQGIYNEQF
TRBV4-1	TRBJ2-5	.	13	ASSQTSGREETQY
TRBV2	TRBJ2-3	.	10	ASSEAADTQY
TRBV2	TRBJ2-1	once	13	ASRLTSGIYNEQF
TRBV20-1	TRBJ2-7	.	13	SARDASGRAIEQY
TRBV19	TRBJ2-7	.	13	ASSIGGLFPYEQY
TRBV25-1	TRBJ2-3	.	14	ASSDLRTSVTDTQY
TRBV18	TRBJ1-5	once	12	ASSHRDSNQPQH
TRBV6-2/TRBV6-3	TRBJ1-2	few	13	ASRAPGQGSYGYT
TRBV2	TRBJ1-2	.	11	ASTVRGTYGYT
TRBV20-1	TRBJ1-1	few	12	SATRTGLNTEAF
TRBV5-1	TRBJ2-7	.	13	ASSLNAGRYYEQY
TRBV5-1	TRBJ1-1	.	12	ASRGQGGDTEAF
TRBV5-1	TRBJ2-7	.	12	ASNIEGLGYEQY
TRBV25-1	TRBJ2-2	.	15	ASSDPSSGRGTGELF
TRBV5-1	TRBJ1-6	.	13	ASSLEASLRSPLH
TRBV7-9	TRBJ1-1	.	12	ASSPQRGQIEAF
TRBV7-2	TRBJ2-3	.	14	ASSSTSGRSGDTQY
TRBV2	TRBJ1-5	few	11	ASRGQANQPQH
TRBV20-1	TRBJ1-5	.	12	SAREGGFDQPQH
TRBV7-9	TRBJ2-3	few	10	ASSPSADTQY
TRBV2	TRBJ2-3	.	13	ASSAGTLSTDTQY
TRBV18	TRBJ2-6	.	12	ASSPNSGANVLT
TRBV24-1	TRBJ2-2	.	14	ATSDAVPGRTGELF
TRBV27	TRBJ1-2	few	12	ASSLSRDNYGYT
TRBV20-1	TRBJ2-7	.	12	SAGGQVPLDEQY
TRBV7-3	TRBJ2-3	.	12	ASKQGAGADTQY
TRBV6-1	TRBJ1-1	.	11	ASRGTGITEAF
TRBV2	TRBJ2-7	few	11	ASSGLWTDEQY
TRBV5-5	TRBJ2-5	.	14	ASSPYSGTSEETQY
TRBV12-3/TRBV12-4	TRBJ1-5	once	15	ASSTTGGASWNQPQH
TRBV28	TRBJ2-7	.	13	ASRTSTSGGYEQY
TRBV7-9	TRBJ2-1	.	12	ASSQQLRYNEQF
TRBV18	TRBJ2-2	.	11	ASSPQGAGELF
TRBV7-2	TRBJ2-3	.	9	ASSVLDTQY
TRBV19	TRBJ2-5	.	13	ASSRAPEIQETQY
TRBV10-3	TRBJ2-7	.	11	AIAREGAYEQY
TRBV27	TRBJ1-2	few	12	ASRTGQGGDGYT
TRBV6-1	TRBJ1-5	few	13	ASKEGGRGNQPQH
TRBV11-1	TRBJ1-1	once	14	ASSLVSTAANTEAF
TRBV6-2/TRBV6-3	TRBJ2-5	.	17	ASSYGASALGSGQETQY
TRBV6-1	TRBJ1-5	few	10	ASRDHKAPQH
TRBV29-1	TRBJ2-5	.	11	SVVEGSQETQY